The clone carrying this T cell receptor (beta chain) was recorded a few times. Antigen unknown. The sample is drawn from a study of T cells in Graves' hyperthyroidism and ophthalmopathy. Findings and limits, study-wide: Also found in blood were most expanded thyroid clonotypes above 0.001. Ophthalmopathy was model-predicted a median roughly six months pre-onset.

What was amplified from RNA transcripts were TCR beta CDR3 regions. TCR CDR3 regions were first amplified by RT-PCR with HTBI primers. Using its own MiXCR run on the multiplex PCR reads, TCRdb lists one record per CDR3 protein. The sample yields about 520,000 distinct CDR3 sequences, approximately 25% seen once. Enrolled ophthalmopathy patients presented with a Clinical Activity Score of at least 3, a NOSPECS grade of at least 4, and disease duration under 3 months. Researchers barred patients who had uncontrolled infection, other autoimmune disease, pregnancy or lactation. Germline assignment: CDR1 SGHTA and CDR2 FQGNSA. The CDR3 length is 14 residues. Trimming removed 7 bases from V and 5 bases from J; junction bases left unmatched: 7.

This receptor was obtained from a young woman with Graves' ophthalmopathy. The chain couples TRBV7-2 to TRBJ2-2; 7 nucleotides match TRBD2. The sequenced sample consisted of blood. In nucleotides, the CDR3 is TGTGCCAGCATCCGCGGGAGCCGGACCGGGGAGCTGTTTTTT. It translates to CASIRGSRTGELFF.